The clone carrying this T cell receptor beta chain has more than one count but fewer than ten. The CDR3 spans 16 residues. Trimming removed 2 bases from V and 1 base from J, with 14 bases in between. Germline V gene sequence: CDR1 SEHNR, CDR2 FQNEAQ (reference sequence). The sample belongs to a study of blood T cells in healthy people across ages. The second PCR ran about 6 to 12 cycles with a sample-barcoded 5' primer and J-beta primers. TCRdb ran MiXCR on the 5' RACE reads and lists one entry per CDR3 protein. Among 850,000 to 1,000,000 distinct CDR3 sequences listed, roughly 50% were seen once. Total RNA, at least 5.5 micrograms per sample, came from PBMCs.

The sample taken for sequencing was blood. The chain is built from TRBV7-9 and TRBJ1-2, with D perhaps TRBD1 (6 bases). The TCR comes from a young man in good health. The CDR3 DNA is TGTGCCAGCAGCTTATTTTCAGGGGACGGTAACTATGGCTACACCTTC. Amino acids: CASSLFSGDGNYGYTF.